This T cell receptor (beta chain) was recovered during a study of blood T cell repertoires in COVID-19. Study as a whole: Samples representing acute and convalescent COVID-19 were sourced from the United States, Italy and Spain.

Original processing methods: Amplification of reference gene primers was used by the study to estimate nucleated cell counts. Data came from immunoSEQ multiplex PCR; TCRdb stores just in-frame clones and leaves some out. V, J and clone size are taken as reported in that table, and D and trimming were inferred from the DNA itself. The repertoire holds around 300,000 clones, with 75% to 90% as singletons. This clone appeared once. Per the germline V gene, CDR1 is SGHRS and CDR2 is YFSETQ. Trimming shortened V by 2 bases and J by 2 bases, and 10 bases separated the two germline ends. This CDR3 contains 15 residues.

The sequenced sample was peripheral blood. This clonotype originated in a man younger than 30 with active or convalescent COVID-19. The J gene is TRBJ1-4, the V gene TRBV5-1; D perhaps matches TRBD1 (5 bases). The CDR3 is CASSLETATNEKLFF. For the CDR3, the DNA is TGCGCCAGCAGCTTAGAGACAGCCACTAATGAAAAACTGTTTTTT.